Below, 25 T cell receptor beta chains from the same sample are listed, as sequenced in a study of blood T cell repertoires in COVID-19 (dated by TCRdb to about 2020). The library relied on the immunoSEQ multiplex PCR assay. Held by TCRdb, this immuneACCESS table contains in-frame sequences only and omits some clones. Under half of the omission traces to an unresolved V gene where checked; the cause of the rest is unknown. In all, the sample holds some 270,000 clones, and approximately 90% of those were seen once. Less than 3.5% of the sample is taken by the ten largest. The sample consisted of PBMCs or T cells enriched from blood (not recorded which). These receptors were taken from a man in his forties who had been exposed to COVID-19.

This chain uses TRBV29-1 with TRBJ1-5; the D gene is possibly TRBD1 (6 bases). The CDR3 runs 14 residues. CDR1 and CDR2 (germline): SQVTM, ANQGSEA. The CDR3: CRWCGGQGHQPQHF. DNA for the CDR3: TGCAGGTGGTGCGGGGGTCAGGGGCATCAGCCCCAGCATTTT.

This chain links TRBV14 with TRBJ2-7; D gene ambiguous. CDR3 length equals 14 residues. Germline CDR1 and CDR2: SGHDN and FVKESK. The V gene lost 4 bases and the J gene lost 4 bases, with 14 bases spanning the gap. DNA of the CDR3: TGTGCCAGCAGCCTCTATCCGGAGAAGTACGAGCAGTACTTC. Translation: CASSLYPEKYEQYF.

V is TRBV29-1 and J is TRBJ1-4; a weak D match, TRBD1 (5 bases). The V end lost 1 base, the J end lost 5 bases, and 20 bases lay between the germline ends. Germline assignment: CDR1 SQVTM and CDR2 ANQGSEA. This CDR3 has 17 residues. CDR3 sequence reads: CSVEGGDTGTANEKLFF. CDR3 sequence (DNA): TGCAGCGTTGAAGGGGGCGACACCGGGACTGCCAATGAAAAACTGTTTTTT.

This chain connects TRBV20-1 to TRBJ2-1; D is uncertain. CDR1 and CDR2 from the germline V gene are DFQATT and SNEGSKA (reference sequence). This CDR3 has 14 residues. The ends were cut back, 3 bases at V and 6 bases at J, with 15 bases in the middle. This CDR3 is CSASNPGISNEQFF. The CDR3 bases are TGCAGTGCTAGTAATCCAGGTATCTCCAATGAGCAGTTCTTC.

This clone was seen a handful of times. This chain links TRBV27 with TRBJ2-1; the D gene is possibly TRBD2 (5 bases). Trimming removed 1 base from V and 6 bases from J, with 13 bases in between. The CDR3 consists of 15 residues. Germline values: CDR1 MNHEY, CDR2 SMNVEV (reference sequence). CDR3 sequence (DNA): TGTGCCAGCAGTTTATACCAGCGGAGCCGCAATGAGCAGTTCTTC. Protein product: CASSLYQRSRNEQFF.

This sequence joins TRBV27 and TRBJ2-1; no clear D gene. The V end lost 6 bases, the J end lost 7 bases, and 13 bases lay between the germline ends. There are 13 residues in the CDR3. Per the germline V gene, CDR1 is MNHEY and CDR2 is SMNVEV (reference sequence). CDR3 sequence: CASSPPPGNEQFF. CDR3 bases: TGTGCCAGCAGCCCCCCGCCCGGGAATGAGCAGTTCTTC.

The chain uses TRBV5-1 and TRBJ2-6; the D is unclear. CDR1 SGHRS and CDR2 YFSETQ come from the germline V gene. V was pared by 2 bases and J by 2 bases, with 5 bases between. The CDR3 totals 14 residues. CDR3 DNA sequence: TGCGCCAGCAGCTTTAGCCCTGGGGCCAACGTCCTGACTTTC. The encoded protein is CASSFSPGANVLTF.

This rearrangement joins TRBV19 to TRBJ1-6, with TRBD1 identical over 7 bases. The CDR3 runs to 14 residues. Per germline, CDR1 LNHDA and CDR2 SQIVND (reference sequence). Trimming removed 7 bases from V and 7 bases from J; junction bases left unmatched: 7. The CDR3 here is CASTPGQANSPLHF. The CDR3 DNA reads as TGTGCCAGTACCCCCGGACAGGCAAATTCACCCCTCCACTTT.

This clone occurred a few times. This chain uses TRBV29-1 with TRBJ2-1, with TRBD2 matching 7 bases. Germline V gene sequence: CDR1 SQVTM, CDR2 ANQGSEA. The CDR3 covers 10 residues. The CDR3 spells CSGTIHEQFF. The DNA for the CDR3 is TGCAGTGGGACTATCCATGAGCAGTTCTTC.

V and J are TRBV5-1 and TRBJ2-1; 7 positions match TRBD1. The CDR3 length is 16 residues. The V gene's germline CDR1 is SGHRS and CDR2 YFSETQ. V was pared by 0 bases and J by 4 bases, with 7 bases of the junction left unmatched. Here the CDR3 reads CASSLAPGQVYNEQFF. The CDR3 nucleotides read TGCGCCAGCAGCTTGGCCCCCGGACAGGTATACAATGAGCAGTTCTTC.

The gene calls are TRBV4-1 and TRBJ1-2; D is ambiguous. CDR1 MGHRA and CDR2 YSYEKL come from the germline V gene. The CDR3 sequence is 13 residues long. With 0 bases removed from V and 7 bases from J, the gap between germline ends came to 9 bases. The DNA of the CDR3 is TGCGCCAGCAGCCAAGAGGATCTAGGTGGCTACACCTTC. The encoded protein is CASSQEDLGGYTF.

The V and J genes are TRBV28 and TRBJ2-3, with 8 bases fitting TRBD2. Germline loops: CDR1 MDHEN, CDR2 SYDVKM. The V gene end was trimmed by 1 base and the J gene end by 2 bases; junction bases not matched to a gene: 14. CDR3 size: 19 residues. The CDR3 DNA reads as TGTGCCAGCAGTTTATCCACCCTGACTAGCGCTGAATCCACAGATACGCAGTATTTT. This sequence encodes CASSLSTLTSAESTDTQYF.

CDR3 in DNA: TGCGCCAGCAGCCAAGCTTACGGGGTTCAGGAGCAGTACTTC. It encodes CASSQAYGVQEQYF. The V gene is TRBV4-1, the J gene TRBJ2-7; D possibly corresponds to TRBD2 (5 bases). Looked up from germline, CDR1 is MGHRA and CDR2 is YSYEKL. This CDR3 comprises 14 residues. Trimming left V 1 base short and J 7 bases short, with 14 bases between.

This chain joins TRBV29-1 and TRBJ2-1, with 11 bases lining up with TRBD2. The CDR3 totals 12 residues. V trimming: 6 bases; J trimming: 7 bases; junction bases outside the gene matches: 2. CDR1 SQVTM and CDR2 ANQGSEA come from the germline V gene. The CDR3 DNA reads as TGCAGCGTCCGGACTAGCGGGAATGAGCAGTTCTTC. It translates to CSVRTSGNEQFF.

The V call is TRBV6-6, the J call TRBJ2-3, with D possibly being TRBD1 (6 bases). The germline CDR1 and CDR2 sequences are MNHNY and SVGAGI (reference sequence). The V end was cut by 4 bases, the J end by 1 base, with 21 bases between. The CDR3 length is 18 residues. The CDR3 DNA reads as TGTGCCAGCAGTTCTACCACCCAGGGGCTGTCTGGCACAGATACGCAGTATTTT. This gives the protein CASSSTTQGLSGTDTQYF.

The chain uses TRBV14 and TRBJ1-1; D call uncertain. Germline V gene sequence: CDR1 SGHDN, CDR2 FVKESK. This CDR3 contains 14 residues. Trimming pared 5 bases from V and 7 bases from J, leaving 17 bases between. The CDR3 nucleotides read TGTGCCAGCAGCGAACTATCCAGTCCCCTTGAAGCTTTCTTT. Translated: CASSELSSPLEAFF.

The chain combines TRBV7-3 with TRBJ2-4, with 11 bases fitting TRBD2. There are 16 residues in the CDR3. Germline CDR1 and CDR2: SGHTA and FQGTGA. J lost 1 base, V lost 5 bases, and 4 bases had no gene match. CDR3 protein: CASSPTSGTAKNIQYF. CDR3 in DNA: TGTGCCAGCAGCCCGACTAGCGGGACCGCCAAAAACATTCAGTACTTC.

This sequence joins TRBV7-9 and TRBJ1-2, with D perhaps matching TRBD1 (5 bases). The CDR3 totals 16 residues. The V gene lost 0 bases and the J gene lost 2 bases, with 13 bases spanning the gap. The germline V gene encodes CDR1 SEHNR and CDR2 FQNEAQ (reference sequence). For the CDR3, the DNA is TGTGCCAGCAGCTTAGCGGCGGGACGGACAAACTATGGCTACACCTTC. Translating gives CASSLAAGRTNYGYTF.

The V call is TRBV6-5, the J call TRBJ1-6; 7 bases align to TRBD1. Germline CDR1 and CDR2: MNHEY and SVGAGI. The V gene end was trimmed by 4 bases and the J gene end by 9 bases; junction bases not matched to a gene: 6. This CDR3 spans 14 amino acids. The CDR3 DNA is TGTGCCAGCAGTTTTGGGGACAGAGTTTCACCCCTCCACTTT. It encodes CASSFGDRVSPLHF.

In this sample, this clone turned up a few times. The chain has TRBV4-1 and TRBJ2-1, with D perhaps matching TRBD2 (6 bases). V dropped 1 base and J dropped 10 bases, with 17 bases sitting between them. The CDR3 spans 15 residues. Germline V gives CDR1 MGHRA, CDR2 YSYEKL. The CDR3 DNA follows: TGCGCCAGCAGCCAAGGTAGCGGCCAAGGAGGCGAGCAGTTCTTC. It codes for CASSQGSGQGGEQFF.

This clone appeared once. The chain couples TRBV7-9 to TRBJ2-7; TRBD2 matches at 13 bases. Germline V CDR1 and CDR2: SEHNR, FQNEAQ (reference sequence). The CDR3 spans 16 residues. The V segment lost 5 bases and the J segment 3 bases; nucleotides outside the gene matches: 7. This CDR3 is CASSARTSGSLYEQYF. CDR3 DNA: TGTGCCAGCAGCGCAAGGACTAGCGGGAGTCTCTACGAGCAGTACTTC. The full variable domain, its missing parts supplied by reference TRBV7-9 and TRBJ2-7, is DTGVSQNPRHKITKRGQNVTFRCDPISEHNRLYWYRQTLGQGPEFLTYFQNEAQLEKSRLLSDRFSAERPKGSFSTLEIQRTEQGDSAMYLCASSARTSGSLYEQYFGPGTRLTVT.

V is TRBV18 and J is TRBJ2-2; 7 positions agree with TRBD1. Germline CDR1 KGHSH, CDR2 LQKENI. After removal of 1 base from V and 3 bases from J, the junction contained 5 bases not matched to a gene. This CDR3 has 16 amino acids. In DNA form, the CDR3 reads TGTGCCAGCTCACCACTTTGGGGGACAGACACCGGGGAGCTGTTTTTT. Translating it yields CASSPLWGTDTGELFF.

The rearrangement links TRBV6-5 to TRBJ1-4, with 9 bases matching TRBD1. Germline V CDR1 and CDR2: MNHEY, SVGAGI. V gave up 5 bases and J gave up 8 bases; unmatched junction bases: 9. CDR3 length equals 15 residues. CDR3 loop: CASSPGTGYGEKLFF. DNA of the CDR3: TGTGCCAGCAGTCCAGGGACAGGGTATGGAGAAAAACTGTTTTTT.

The count of this clone is one. The chain couples TRBV4-1 to TRBJ2-1; the D gene is possibly TRBD1 (6 bases). V was clipped by 0 bases and J by 9 bases, with 15 bases between them. Per germline, CDR1 MGHRA and CDR2 YSYEKL. This CDR3 contains 15 residues. Written as DNA, the CDR3 is TGCGCCAGCAGCCAAGAGCGACCACAGGGTCCTGAGCAGTTCTTC. This gives the protein CASSQERPQGPEQFF.

The chain recombines TRBV27 with TRBJ1-4; TRBD1 is a possible D gene (5 bases). Trimming stripped 5 bases from V and 5 bases from J, with 9 bases between. CDR3 length equals 13 residues. Germline CDR1 MNHEY, CDR2 SMNVEV (reference sequence). As DNA, the CDR3 is TGTGCCAGCAGTCTCGACAGAAATGAAAAACTGTTTTTT. Residues: CASSLDRNEKLFF.